These 10 T cell receptor beta chains were sequenced from one sample in a study of human T cells and chemical hapten exposure. Extraction of total RNA was performed on unfractionated whole blood. Separate cDNA molecules received unique molecular identifiers, which the library attached to them. TCRdb independently ran MiXCR on the reads; one entry per CDR3 protein. The sample has about 120,000 distinct CDR3 sequences; more than 8.5% are singletons. Sequencing was done on a sample of whole blood. The receptors were sampled from a human donor in good health. Some clones in this sample may be carry-over from other donors' samples.

V usage is TRBV18 and J usage is TRBJ2-3; 13 nucleotides align to TRBD2. The V gene end was trimmed by 6 bases and the J gene end by 6 bases; junction bases not matched to a gene: 9. CDR1 KGHSH and CDR2 LQKENI come from the germline V gene. The CDR3 runs 16 residues. This CDR3 reads CASSPRLAGGQDTQYF. For the CDR3, the DNA is TGTGCCAGCTCTCCAAGACTAGCGGGGGGCCAGGATACGCAGTATTTT. The variable domain in full, with the rest retrieved from reference TRBV18 and TRBJ2-3, is NAGVMQNPRHLVRRRGQEARLRCSPMKGHSHVYWYRQLPEEGLKFMVYLQKENIIDESGMPKERFSAEFPKEGPSILRIQQVVRGDSAAYFCASSPRLAGGQDTQYFGPGTRLTVL.

This clonotype came up many times. This sequence joins TRBV6-5 and TRBJ2-2; 7 positions agree with TRBD1. Trimming at V came to 0 bases and at J to 4 bases, leaving 2 bases not matched to a gene. CDR3 length: 15 residues. CDR1 and CDR2 from the germline V gene are MNHEY and SVGAGI. Here the CDR3 reads CASSYSTGITGELFF. In DNA, the CDR3 is TGTGCCAGCAGTTACTCGACAGGGATCACCGGGGAGCTGTTTTTT.

The rearrangement uses TRBV5-1 and TRBJ2-7, with D possibly called TRBD1 or TRBD2 (6 bases each). The CDR3 length is 15 residues. Trimming took off 0 bases at V and 0 bases at J, with 10 bases between the two ends. Germline CDR1 SGHRS, CDR2 YFSETQ. CDR3 sequence: CASSLVGGNSYEQYF. CDR3 DNA: TGCGCCAGCAGCTTGGTCGGGGGCAACTCCTACGAGCAGTACTTC. The entire variable domain, with the rest obtained from reference TRBV5-1 and TRBJ2-7, is as follows: KAGVTQTPRYLIKTRGQQVTLSCSPISGHRSVSWYQQTPGQGLQFLFEYFSETQRNKGNFPGRFSGRQFSNSRSEMNVSTLELGDSALYLCASSLVGGNSYEQYFGPGTRLTVT.

This clonotype was picked up many times. The CDR3 sequence: CSARRTSGQGMSNQPQHF. CDR3 DNA sequence: TGCAGTGCTAGAAGGACCTCCGGACAGGGAATGAGCAATCAGCCCCAGCATTTT. V is TRBV20-1 and J is TRBJ1-5; 8 positions agree with TRBD1. V lost 2 bases to trimming and J lost 1 base; unmatched junction nucleotides: 13. The V gene's germline CDR1 is DFQATT and CDR2 SNEGSKA (reference sequence). The CDR3 is 18 amino acids.

This sequence joins TRBV28 and TRBJ2-3; D not certain. Germline V gives CDR1 MDHEN, CDR2 SYDVKM. The germline V and J ends were trimmed by 5 bases and 4 bases, with 19 bases remaining between them. The CDR3 has 16 residues. The DNA of the CDR3 is TGTGCCAGCAGTGGATCGGACCTAAAGGGCGCAGATACGCAGTATTTT. The encoded protein is CASSGSDLKGADTQYF.

The chain joins TRBV10-3 to TRBJ2-3; a weak D match, TRBD2 (5 bases). The germline V and J ends were trimmed by 3 bases and 0 bases, with 13 bases remaining between them. Per germline, CDR1 ENHRY and CDR2 SYGVKD. The CDR3 loop spans 16 amino acids. The CDR3 DNA follows: TGTGCCATCAGTGAATTTGCTAGCCTTAGCACAGATACGCAGTATTTT. Protein sequence: CAISEFASLSTDTQYF.

The chain joins TRBV10-3 to TRBJ2-7; D uncertain. CDR1 is ENHRY, CDR2 SYGVKD, per germline. The ends were cut back, 5 bases at V and 0 bases at J, with 14 bases in the middle. This CDR3 is built from 15 residues. The CDR3 loop reads CAISSALDTSYEQYF. CDR3 in DNA: TGTGCCATCAGTTCAGCCTTAGACACCTCCTACGAGCAGTACTTC.

This clonotype showed up many times. The rearrangement links TRBV7-2 to TRBJ1-2, with D tentatively TRBD1 (5 bases). The CDR3 consists of 15 residues. V was cut by 0 bases and J by 8 bases, with 16 bases left in between. Per the germline V gene, CDR1 is SGHTA and CDR2 is FQGNSA. CDR3 sequence (DNA): TGTGCCAGCAGCTTAGCGAATACAGGTCTGCGAGGCTACACCTTC. It codes for CASSLANTGLRGYTF.

The table lists this clonotype with a few counts. This chain uses TRBV28 with TRBJ2-5, with 8 bases lining up with TRBD1. The CDR3 totals 16 residues. Germline V lookup: CDR1 MDHEN, CDR2 SYDVKM. The V and J ends lost 2 bases and 4 bases, in that order; junction bases with no gene match: 9. The CDR3 DNA reads as TGTGCCAGCAGTTTAATTTTCTCAGGGGGCTCAGAGACCCAGTACTTC. This sequence encodes CASSLIFSGGSETQYF.

This clonotype occurred many times. This rearrangement joins TRBV7-9 to TRBJ1-1; D uncertain. V dropped 6 bases and J dropped 1 base, with 15 bases sitting between them. There are 15 residues in the CDR3. Germline-derived CDR1 and CDR2 are SEHNR and FQNEAQ (reference sequence). Here the CDR3 reads CASSPTFSGNTEAFF. The CDR3 DNA follows: TGTGCCAGCAGTCCGACATTCTCTGGGAACACTGAAGCTTTCTTT.